Listed here are 12 T cell receptor beta chains from one sample, sequenced in a study of CD8+ T cells in alopecia areata. It was cDNA, reverse transcribed from extracted RNA, that served as the sequencing template. Method: immunoSEQ multiplex PCR; TCRdb's copy keeps in-frame clones and lacks some. The sample includes around 100,000 clones, none of them occurring once. The sequenced material came from lesional skin. The source is a C3H/HeJ mouse with alopecia areata. For this mouse line, the MHC haplotype is H2-k.

Only a few counts were recorded for this clone. Gene names and germline match the mouse. The CDR3 is cut off 4 residues early in the read; its end comes from the germline J gene. The rearrangement links TRBV1 to TRBJ2-4; D is possibly TRBD2 (7 bases). The CDR3 has 15 residues. Germline values: CDR1 NSQYPW, CDR2 LRSPGD (reference sequence). V was cut by 3 bases and J by 0 bases, with 10 bases left in between. The sequenced CDR3 bases are TGCACCTGCAGTGCCCTGGGGGCTAGTCAAAAC. This gives the protein CTCSALGASQN. The whole CDR3 sequence reads CTCSALGASQNTLYF. The full variable domain, with the rest looked up from reference TRBV1 and TRBJ2-4, is VTLLEQNPRWRLVPRGQAVNLRCILKNSQYPWMSWYQQDLQKQLQWLFTLRSPGDKEVKSLPGADYLATRVTDTELRLQVANMSQGRTLYCTCSALGASQNTLYFGAGTRLSVL.

This clone showed up just a few times. The gene names given are mouse names. The sequenced fragment ends 4 residues before the CDR3 boundary, so the rest is inferred from the germline J gene. The rearrangement links TRBV13-3 to TRBJ2-3; 9 bases match TRBD2. Germline assignment: CDR1 NNHDY and CDR2 SYVADS. V dropped 2 bases and J dropped 3; count of bases not matched to a gene: 7. There are 16 residues in the CDR3. The CDR3 bases that were read are TGTGCCAGCAGTGAGACTGGGGGAGGTGGGGCAGAA. Translated: CASSETGGGGAE. The complete CDR3 sequence is CASSETGGGGAETLYF.

This clone was observed a few times. Gene names and germline refer to mouse. The sequenced fragment ends 4 residues before the CDR3 boundary, so the rest is inferred from the germline J gene. This rearrangement joins TRBV13-2 to TRBJ2-7, with TRBD2 as a possible D gene (6 bases). The ends were cut back, 0 bases at V and 1 base at J, with 8 bases in the middle. The CDR3 covers 14 residues. Looked up from germline, CDR1 is NNHNN and CDR2 is SYGAGS (reference sequence). The CDR3 sequence: CASGDEGLSYEQYF. The CDR3 bases that were read are TGTGCCAGCGGTGATGAAGGACTGTCCTAT.

Regarding this clone: Germline and genes: mouse. The CDR3 end lies 4 residues beyond the end of the read and is filled in from the germline J gene. The V and J genes are TRBV19 and TRBJ1-4, with TRBD1 as a possible D gene (5 bases). This CDR3 is 15 amino acids long. V lost 0 bases, J lost 2 bases, and 8 bases lay in between. Germline values: CDR1 FNHDT, CDR2 SITEND (reference sequence). CDR3 amino acids: CASSIARGSNERLFF. CDR3 DNA, as far as it was read: TGTGCCAGCAGTATAGCGAGGGGATCCAACGAA.

Details on this clone: Gene names refer to mouse genes. The observed sequence ends 4 residues before the CDR3 terminus, with the missing tail filled in from the germline J gene. The genes are TRBV1 and TRBJ2-1, with 7 bases matching TRBD1. The ends lost 4 bases at V and 3 bases at J; junction bases unmatched: 3. Germline CDR1 and CDR2: NSQYPW and LRSPGD (reference sequence). This CDR3 is 14 amino acids long. This CDR3 reads CTCSEQGFYAEQFF. The sequenced CDR3 bases are TGCACCTGCAGTGAACAGGGGTTCTATGCT.

Comments on this clone: Gene names and germline match the mouse. The observed sequence ends 4 residues before the CDR3 terminus, with the missing tail filled in from the germline J gene. This chain connects TRBV19 to TRBJ2-3; 10 bases fit TRBD2. Germline CDR1 FNHDT, CDR2 SITEND (reference sequence). The CDR3 runs to 16 residues. Trimming at V came to 2 bases and at J to 1 base, leaving 4 bases not matched to a gene. CDR3 sequence reads: CASSIWGGDGAETLYF. The part of the CDR3 DNA that was read is TGTGCCAGCAGTATCTGGGGGGGCGATGGTGCAGAA.

The table lists this clone with a few counts. Gene names and germline match the mouse. Read sequence stops 4 residues before the CDR3 end, and the germline J gene provides the missing end. The rearrangement links TRBV1 to TRBJ2-7; no reliable D call. The CDR3 sequence is 14 residues long. Trimming took off 3 bases at V and 0 bases at J, with 9 bases between the two ends. Germline V gene sequence: CDR1 NSQYPW, CDR2 LRSPGD (reference sequence). The CDR3 spells CTCSARRSSYEQYF. The CDR3 DNA, read in part, is TGCACCTGCAGTGCCAGGAGAAGCTCCTAT. Full variable domain (missing parts from reference TRBV1 and TRBJ2-7): VTLLEQNPRWRLVPRGQAVNLRCILKNSQYPWMSWYQQDLQKQLQWLFTLRSPGDKEVKSLPGADYLATRVTDTELRLQVANMSQGRTLYCTCSARRSSYEQYFGPGTRLTVL.

In the case of this clone: Gene names refer to mouse genes. The sequenced fragment ends 4 residues before the CDR3 boundary, so the rest is inferred from the germline J gene. V gene TRBV5 combines with J gene TRBJ2-1, with 11 positions matching TRBD2. Germline lookup yields CDR1 LGHNA and CDR2 YNLKQL (reference sequence). CDR3 length equals 15 residues. V was clipped by 4 bases and J by 4 bases; unmatched bases: 3. The CDR3 region is CASSPRTGGYAEQFF. CDR3 DNA, as far as it was read: TGTGCCAGCAGCCCTCGGACTGGGGGGTATGCT.

Regarding this clone: Mouse gene names apply. The read stops 4 residues short of the end of the CDR3; the missing end is completed from the germline J gene. This rearrangement joins TRBV31 to TRBJ1-4; 9 bases align to TRBD1. Germline V lookup: CDR1 GKSSPN, CDR2 SITVG. J lost 4 bases, V lost 1 base, and 4 bases had no gene match. The CDR3 length is 15 residues. The CDR3 spells CAWSHRGRGNERLFF. CDR3 DNA, as far as it was read: TGTGCCTGGAGTCACAGGGGGCGCGGCAACGAA.

As concerns this clone: At residue 12, the translated DNA and the protein in TCRdb do not agree; the protein given here is derived from the DNA. Gene names follow the mouse nomenclature. The CDR3 end is not reached by the read, which stops 3 residues before it; the germline J gene fills it in. V gene TRBV13-3 combines with J gene TRBJ1-3; 7 bases align to TRBD1. The CDR3 sequence is 15 residues long. The V and J ends lost 2 bases and 4 bases, in that order; junction bases with no gene match: 6. CDR1 and CDR2 from the germline V gene are NNHDY and SYVADS. The covered CDR3 bases are TGTGCCAGCAGTGACCCGACAGGGCGGGGAAATACG. This gives the protein CASSDPTGRGNT. The full CDR3 protein reads CASSDPTGRGNTLYF. The variable domain in full, completed from reference TRBV13-3 and TRBJ1-3, reads EAAVTQSPRSKVAVTGGKVTLSCHQTNNHDYMYWYRQDTGHGLRLIHYSYVADSTEKGDIPDGYKASRPSQENFSLILELASLSQTAVYFCASSDPTGRGNTLYFGEGSRLIVV.

This clone has a handful of counts. Gene labels here are mouse ones. The sequenced fragment ends 4 residues before the CDR3 boundary, so the rest is inferred from the germline J gene. The chain is built from TRBV13-3 and TRBJ2-1; 8 bases are a match to TRBD1. The germline V gene encodes CDR1 NNHDY and CDR2 SYVADS. This CDR3 has 15 residues. V was clipped by 5 bases and J by 1 base; unmatched bases: 5. The chain's CDR3 is CASSRGRVNYAEQFF. The CDR3 bases that were read are TGTGCCAGCAGCAGGGGGCGCGTGAACTATGCT.

Points on this clone: Genes and germline come from the mouse. The read ends 4 residues before the CDR3 terminus; that terminus is restored from the germline J gene. The chain combines TRBV16 with TRBJ1-1; TRBD1 might be the D (5 bases). Looked up from germline, CDR1 is SGHSA and CDR2 is FRNQAP. The CDR3 is 13 amino acids. The V end lost 4 bases, the J end lost 3 bases, and 9 bases lay between the germline ends. The CDR3 DNA, read in part, is TGTGCAAGCAGCTCCGGGACTTACACA. Its translation: CASSSGTYT. The whole CDR3 sequence reads CASSSGTYTEVFF.